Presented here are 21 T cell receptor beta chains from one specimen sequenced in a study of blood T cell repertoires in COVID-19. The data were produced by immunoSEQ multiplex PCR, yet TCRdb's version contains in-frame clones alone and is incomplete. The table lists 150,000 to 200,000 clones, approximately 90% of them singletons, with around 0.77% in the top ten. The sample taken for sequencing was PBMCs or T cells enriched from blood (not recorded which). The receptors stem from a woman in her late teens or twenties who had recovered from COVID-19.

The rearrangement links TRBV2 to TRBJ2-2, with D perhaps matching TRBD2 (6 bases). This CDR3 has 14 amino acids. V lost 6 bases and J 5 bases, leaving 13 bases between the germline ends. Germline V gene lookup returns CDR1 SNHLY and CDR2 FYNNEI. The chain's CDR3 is CASRVSGPTGELFF. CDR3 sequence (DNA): TGTGCCAGCAGGGTTAGCGGTCCGACCGGGGAGCTGTTTTTT.

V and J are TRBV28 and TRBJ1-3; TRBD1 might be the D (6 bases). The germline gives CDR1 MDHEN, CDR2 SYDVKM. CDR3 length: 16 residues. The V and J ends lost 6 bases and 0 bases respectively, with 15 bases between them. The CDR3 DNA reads TGTGCCAGCAGACCCGGGACACCCTTCTCTGGAAACACCATATATTTT. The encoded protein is CASRPGTPFSGNTIYF.

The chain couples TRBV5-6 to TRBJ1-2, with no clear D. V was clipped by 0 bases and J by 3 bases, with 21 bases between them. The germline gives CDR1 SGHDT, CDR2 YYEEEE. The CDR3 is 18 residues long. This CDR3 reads CASSLEGRGQNYYYGYTF. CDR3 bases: TGTGCCAGCAGCTTGGAAGGTCGTGGGCAGAATTATTACTATGGCTACACCTTC.

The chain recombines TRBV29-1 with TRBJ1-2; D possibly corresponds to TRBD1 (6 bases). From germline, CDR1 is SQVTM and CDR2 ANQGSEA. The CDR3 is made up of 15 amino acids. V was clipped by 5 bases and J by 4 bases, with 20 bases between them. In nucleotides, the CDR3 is TGCAGCGTTCAAATGAACAGGGTAGAGGGCTATGGCTACACCTTC. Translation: CSVQMNRVEGYGYTF.

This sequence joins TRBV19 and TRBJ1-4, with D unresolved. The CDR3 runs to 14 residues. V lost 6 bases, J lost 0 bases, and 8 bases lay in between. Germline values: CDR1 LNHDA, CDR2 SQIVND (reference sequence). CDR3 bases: TGTGCCAGTAGCCTTCAGGCAACTAATGAAAAACTGTTTTTT. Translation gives CASSLQATNEKLFF.

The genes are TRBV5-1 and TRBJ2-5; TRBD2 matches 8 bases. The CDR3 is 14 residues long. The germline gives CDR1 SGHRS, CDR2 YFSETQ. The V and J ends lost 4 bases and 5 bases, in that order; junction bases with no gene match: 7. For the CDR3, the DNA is TGCGCCAGCAGCATCGGACTAGCTTGGGAGACCCAGTACTTC. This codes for CASSIGLAWETQYF.

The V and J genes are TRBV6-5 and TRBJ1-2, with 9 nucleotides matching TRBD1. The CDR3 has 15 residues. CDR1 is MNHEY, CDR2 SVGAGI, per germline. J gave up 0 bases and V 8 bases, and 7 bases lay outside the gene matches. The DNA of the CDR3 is TGTGCCAGCGGAAACAGGACAGGGGCTAACTATGGCTACACCTTC. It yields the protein CASGNRTGANYGYTF.

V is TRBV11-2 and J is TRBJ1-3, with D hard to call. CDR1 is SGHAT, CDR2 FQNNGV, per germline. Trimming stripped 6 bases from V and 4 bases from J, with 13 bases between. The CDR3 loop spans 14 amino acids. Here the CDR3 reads CASRTPRLGNTIYF. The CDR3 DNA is TGTGCCAGCAGGACCCCCAGGCTGGGAAACACCATATATTTT.

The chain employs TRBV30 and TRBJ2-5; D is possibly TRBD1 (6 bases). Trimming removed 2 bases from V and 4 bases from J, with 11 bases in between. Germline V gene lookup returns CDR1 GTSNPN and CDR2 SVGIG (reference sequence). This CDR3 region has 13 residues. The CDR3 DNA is TGTGCCTGGAGTTACTTGGGGGCAGAGACCCAGTACTTC. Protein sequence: CAWSYLGAETQYF.

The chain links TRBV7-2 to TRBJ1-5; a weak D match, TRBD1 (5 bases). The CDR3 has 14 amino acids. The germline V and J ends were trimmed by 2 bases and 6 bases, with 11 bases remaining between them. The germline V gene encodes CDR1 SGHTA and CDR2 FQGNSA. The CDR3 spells CASSLWGRGQPQHF. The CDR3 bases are TGTGCCAGCAGCTTATGGGGTAGGGGTCAGCCCCAGCATTTT. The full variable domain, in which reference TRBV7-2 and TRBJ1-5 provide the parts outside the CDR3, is GAGVSQSPSNKVTEKGKDVELRCDPISGHTALYWYRQSLGQGLEFLIYFQGNSAPDKSGLPSDRFSAERTGGSVSTLTIQRTQQEDSAVYLCASSLWGRGQPQHFGDGTRLSIL.

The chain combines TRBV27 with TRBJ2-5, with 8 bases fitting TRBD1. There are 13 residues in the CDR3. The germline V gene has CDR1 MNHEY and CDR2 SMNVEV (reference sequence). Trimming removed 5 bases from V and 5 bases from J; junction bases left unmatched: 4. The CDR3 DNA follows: TGTGCCAGCAGTCGACAGGGGCTGGAGACCCAGTACTTC. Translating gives CASSRQGLETQYF.

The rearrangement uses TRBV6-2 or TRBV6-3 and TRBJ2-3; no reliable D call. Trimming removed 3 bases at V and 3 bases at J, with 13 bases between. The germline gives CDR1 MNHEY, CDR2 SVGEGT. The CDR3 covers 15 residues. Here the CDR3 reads CASSYRIAGTDTQYF. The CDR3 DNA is TGTGCCAGCAGTTATAGAATAGCCGGGACAGATACGCAGTATTTT.

The CDR3 is CASSIKLSRELSYEQYF. CDR3 sequence (DNA): TGTGCCAGTAGTATAAAGCTCAGCAGGGAATTATCCTACGAGCAGTACTTC. V and J are TRBV19 and TRBJ2-7; a possible D gene is TRBD1 (5 bases). CDR3 length equals 17 residues. Between the trimmed V and J ends, which lost 2 bases and 1 base, there was a span of 18 bases. In germline, CDR1 is LNHDA, CDR2 SQIVND (reference sequence).

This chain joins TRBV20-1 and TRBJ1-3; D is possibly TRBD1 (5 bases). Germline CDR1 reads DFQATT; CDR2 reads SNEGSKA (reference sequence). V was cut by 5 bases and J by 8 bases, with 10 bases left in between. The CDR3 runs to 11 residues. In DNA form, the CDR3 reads TGCAGTGCTCCGCGGGGGGACACCATATATTTT. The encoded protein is CSAPRGDTIYF.

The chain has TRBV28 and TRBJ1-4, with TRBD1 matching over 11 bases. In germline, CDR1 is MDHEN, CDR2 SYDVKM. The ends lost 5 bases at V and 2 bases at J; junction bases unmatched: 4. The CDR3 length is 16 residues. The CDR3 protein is CASSPGQGATNEKLFF. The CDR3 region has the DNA TGTGCCAGCAGTCCCGGACAGGGGGCGACTAATGAAAAACTGTTTTTT.

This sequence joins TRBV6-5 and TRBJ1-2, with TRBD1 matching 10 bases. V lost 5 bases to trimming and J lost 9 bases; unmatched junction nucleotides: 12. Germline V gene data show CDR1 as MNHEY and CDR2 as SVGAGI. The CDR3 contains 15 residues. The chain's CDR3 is CASSKPGQGHPCYTF. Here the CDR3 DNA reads TGTGCCAGCAGTAAACCGGGACAGGGGCACCCATGCTACACCTTC.

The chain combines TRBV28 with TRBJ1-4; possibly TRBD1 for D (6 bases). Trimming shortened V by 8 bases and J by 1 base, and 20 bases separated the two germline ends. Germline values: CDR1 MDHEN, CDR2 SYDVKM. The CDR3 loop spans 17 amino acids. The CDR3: CASRIRPRGGTNEKLFF. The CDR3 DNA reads TGTGCCAGCCGTATACGCCCGAGGGGGGGAACTAATGAAAAACTGTTTTTT. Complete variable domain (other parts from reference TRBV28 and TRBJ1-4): DVKVTQSSRYLVKRTGEKVFLECVQDMDHENMFWYRQDPGLGLRLIYFSYDVKMKEKGDIPEGYSVSREKKERFSLILESASTNQTSMYLCASRIRPRGGTNEKLFFGSGTQLSVL.

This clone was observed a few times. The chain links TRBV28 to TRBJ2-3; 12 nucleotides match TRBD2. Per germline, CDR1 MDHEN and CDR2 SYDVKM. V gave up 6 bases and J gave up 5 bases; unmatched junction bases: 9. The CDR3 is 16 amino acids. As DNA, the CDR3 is TGTGCCAGCAGGCGCGCTAGCGGGAGGGTGGGAGATACGCAGTATTTT. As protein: CASRRASGRVGDTQYF.

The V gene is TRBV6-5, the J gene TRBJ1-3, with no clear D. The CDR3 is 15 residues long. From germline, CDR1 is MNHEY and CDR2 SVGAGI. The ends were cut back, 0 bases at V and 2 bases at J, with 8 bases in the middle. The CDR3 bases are TGTGCCAGCAGTTACTCGGTCGGGGCTGGAAACACCATATATTTT. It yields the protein CASSYSVGAGNTIYF.

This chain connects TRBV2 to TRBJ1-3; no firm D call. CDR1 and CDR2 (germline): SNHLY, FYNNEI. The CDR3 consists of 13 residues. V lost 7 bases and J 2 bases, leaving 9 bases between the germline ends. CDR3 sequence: CASTSNPGNTIYF. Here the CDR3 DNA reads TGTGCCAGCACCTCTAATCCTGGAAACACCATATATTTT.

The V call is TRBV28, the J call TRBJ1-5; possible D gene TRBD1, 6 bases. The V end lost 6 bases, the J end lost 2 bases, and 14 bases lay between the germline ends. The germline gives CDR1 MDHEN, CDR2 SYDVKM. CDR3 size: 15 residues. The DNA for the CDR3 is TGTGCCAGCAGCTCAGGGGCCGCAGGCAATCAGCCCCAGCATTTT. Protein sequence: CASSSGAAGNQPQHF.